The T cell receptor beta chain under discussion was sequenced for a study of cytomegalovirus exposure and HLA in healthy donors. Study details: Among several hundred genotyped donors, more than 65% fell in the Caucasian-associated ancestry cluster. Study-wide results and caveats: A classifier reportedly called cytomegalovirus status with high sensitivity and specificity.

This clone showed up just a few times. Its antigen is currently unknown. This CDR3 region has 12 residues. Trimming shortened V by 8 bases and J by 0 bases, and 5 bases separated the two germline ends. CDR1 is MNHEY, CDR2 SVGAGI, per germline. With 60 Vbeta and 13 Jbeta primers, the PCR was carried out. Method: immunoSEQ multiplex PCR; TCRdb's copy keeps in-frame clones and lacks some. The table shows about 150,000 clones, with approximately 60% occurring only once. What was sequenced was PBMCs. The V call is TRBV6-5, the J call TRBJ1-3; no firm D call. This receptor was identified in a human donor in good health. The CDR3 here is CASWASGNTIYF. CDR3 bases: TGTGCCAGCTGGGCCTCTGGAAACACCATATATTTT.